The rows below give T cell receptor beta chains drawn from one sample of a study of long-term antiretroviral therapy in people with HIV. The data were produced by immunoSEQ multiplex PCR, yet TCRdb's version contains in-frame clones alone and is incomplete. The sample consists of 35,000 to 45,000 clones, approximately 94% of them appearing once. The specimen comprised unsorted PBMCs, sampled 4.1 years after starting antiretroviral therapy. Receptors originate from a woman between 45 and 65 years old with HIV. Each CDR3 is given with its conserved first and last residue. The D gene is left open where the match is weak. Expanded clones are given a class, and other clones once, few, many or no size at all.

V	D	J	size	DNA	CDR3
TRBV4-3	TRBD1	TRBJ1-4	few	TGCGCCAGCAGCCAAGATTTGGGCAGGGGGGATGAAAAACTGTTTTTT	CASSQDLGRGDEKLFF
TRBV6-1	.	TRBJ2-3	.	TGTGCCAGCAGTGACGAGTCGTCTCCTAGCACAGATACGCAGTATTTT	CASSDESSPSTDTQYF
TRBV7-3	TRBD2	TRBJ2-3	once	TGTGCCAGCAGCTTAACCCTAGCGGGGGGGCCCCATACGCAGTATTTT	CASSLTLAGGPHTQYF
TRBV19	.	TRBJ1-1	.	TGTGCCAGTAGTATAGTGGTGGCAGACACTGAAGCTTTCTTT	CASSIVVADTEAFF
TRBV29-1	.	TRBJ2-1	.	TGCAGCACCTCCGGGACGGGAGCCTACAATGAGCAGTTCTTC	CSTSGTGAYNEQFF
TRBV6-1	.	TRBJ1-4	.	TGTGCCAGCAGTGAACAGCCGTGGGATGAAAAACTGTTTTTT	CASSEQPWDEKLFF
TRBV11-2	.	TRBJ1-2	.	TGTGCCAGCAAAAAGAGGGATCGGAACTATGGCTACACCTTC	CASKKRDRNYGYTF
TRBV19	.	TRBJ2-3	.	TGTGCCAGTAGTATGGGACTTACAGATACGCAGTATTTT	CASSMGLTDTQYF
TRBV27	TRBD1	TRBJ1-2	.	TGTGCCAGCAGTCCGGGACAGGGGAGCTACACCTTC	CASSPGQGSYTF
TRBV4-2	.	TRBJ2-7	.	TGTGCCAGCAGCCAAGATGACAGGGAGGTCTACGAGCAGTACTTC	CASSQDDREVYEQYF
TRBV30	TRBD2	TRBJ2-2	.	TGTGCCTGGAAGCGGGGGGCGAACACCGGGGAGCTGTTTTTT	CAWKRGANTGELFF
TRBV7-9	.	TRBJ1-2	.	TGTGCCAGCAGCCCCGAACCCTATGGCTACACCTTC	CASSPEPYGYTF
TRBV5-1	.	TRBJ2-3	.	TGCGCCAGCAGCTTGGAATCCGAGGGGGCAGATACGCAGTATTTT	CASSLESEGADTQYF
TRBV11-3	TRBD1	TRBJ2-1	.	TGTGCCAGCAGCTTAGGGGTACCTTGGGGGGGACAGGGAAACAATGAGCAGTTCTTC	CASSLGVPWGGQGNNEQFF
TRBV10-2	.	TRBJ1-3	.	TGCGCCAGCAGTGAGCAGTCCGGAAACACCATATATTTT	CASSEQSGNTIYF
TRBV6-1	.	TRBJ1-2	.	TGTGCCAGCAGCGATTATTCTGGGAACTATGGCTACACCTTC	CASSDYSGNYGYTF
TRBV6-5	TRBD1	TRBJ2-1	.	TGTGCCAGCAGTCCCTACAGGGGAAAGGACAATGAGCAGTTCTTC	CASSPYRGKDNEQFF
TRBV5-4	TRBD1	TRBJ1-1	.	TGTGCCAGCAGCTTGCAGGGGGCTAACACTGAAGCTTTCTTT	CASSLQGANTEAFF
TRBV6-6	TRBD2	TRBJ2-7	.	TGTGCCAGCAGTTACGGACTAGCGGGCTACGAGCAGTACTTC	CASSYGLAGYEQYF
TRBV6-5	.	TRBJ1-4	.	TGTGCCAGCATGCTTGGGGGAGGGATGGACGAAAAACTGTTTTTT	CASMLGGGMDEKLFF
TRBV29-1	.	TRBJ2-7	.	TGCAGCGTTGTGCTACAGGGGGGGAGCTCCTACGAGCAGTACTTC	CSVVLQGGSSYEQYF
TRBV10-1	TRBD1	TRBJ1-1	.	TGCGCCAGCAGTCAGGACAGGTTGAACACTGAAGCTTTCTTT	CASSQDRLNTEAFF
TRBV7-2	.	TRBJ1-2	.	TGTGCCAGCGTCCAGGGGAGGGGTAACTATGGCTACACCTTC	CASVQGRGNYGYTF
TRBV7-9	.	TRBJ2-7	.	TGTGCCAGCAGCTTACCCGGGGAGGCCTACGAGCAGTACTTC	CASSLPGEAYEQYF
TRBV27	.	TRBJ1-1	.	TGTGCCAGCAGTCAGGACGGAGGGGTGGGGCTGAACACTGAAGCTTTCTTT	CASSQDGGVGLNTEAFF
TRBV19	.	TRBJ1-1	.	TGTGCCAGTACCCAAAAAAGGCCAACTGGGAACACTGAAGCTTTCTTT	CASTQKRPTGNTEAFF
TRBV6-5	.	TRBJ1-5	.	TGTGCCAGCAGCTTCGGGCCGAGGGAAGATCAGCCCCAGCATTTT	CASSFGPREDQPQHF
TRBV30	.	TRBJ1-2	.	TGTGCCTGGAGTGACACCCGGAGGGGCGGCTACACCTTC	CAWSDTRRGGYTF
TRBV5-4	TRBD1	TRBJ1-4	once	TGTGCCAGCAGCTTGGCTCAGGACAGGGGGGGGGAAAAACTGTTTTTT	CASSLAQDRGGEKLFF
TRBV5-4	TRBD1	TRBJ1-1	.	TGTGCCAGCAGCTTGTGGGGACAGGGGGCAGACACTGAAGCTTTCTTT	CASSLWGQGADTEAFF
TRBV6-6	.	TRBJ1-5	.	TGTGCCAGCAGTTACTCCAACAGGGCGCAGCCCCAGCATTTT	CASSYSNRAQPQHF
TRBV9	TRBD1	TRBJ1-6	few	TGTGCCAGCAGCATACAGGGGGCAGGTTCACCCCTCCACTTT	CASSIQGAGSPLHF
TRBV7-3	TRBD2	TRBJ2-2	.	TGTGCCAGCAGCTTCACTAGCGGGGGGGCGAGCACCGGGGAGCTGTTTTTT	CASSFTSGGASTGELFF
TRBV29-1	.	TRBJ1-1	.	TGCAGCGTTGATAACGGGGCCGGCACTGAAGCTTTCTTT	CSVDNGAGTEAFF